These 22 T cell receptor beta chains share one sample of origin, sequenced in a study of CD8+ T cells in alopecia areata. Isolated RNA was reverse transcribed into cDNA used as the sequencing template. Generated by immunoSEQ multiplex PCR, the TCRdb table keeps only in-frame clones and is missing some. The sample offers 200,000 to 300,000 clones and no singletons, the top ten holding around 1.2%. Pooled cells of cutaneous lymph node origin were sorted on CD4, CD8alpha, NKG2D, NKG2ACE and other markers. Input material: CD4+ T cells sorted from a lymph node. The receptors originated from a C3H/HeJ mouse with alopecia areata. This line is of MHC haplotype H2-k.

At least ten counts were recorded for this clone. Possible read error: a much larger clone is one base away. Gene names and germline refer to mouse. This CDR3 is also generated by other DNA sequences in the sample. Here the CDR3 reads CASSEQANSDYTF. The CDR3 DNA, read in part, is TGTGCCAGCAGTGAGCAGGCAAACTCC. This chain joins TRBV13-1 and TRBJ1-2; D gene unclear. The read terminates 4 residues ahead of where the CDR3 ends, so the germline J gene completes it. In germline, CDR1 is NSHNY, CDR2 SYGAGN. The CDR3 is 13 residues long. The ends were cut back, 2 bases at V and 0 bases at J, with 5 bases in the middle.

In regard to this clone: All gene names here are mouse names. The DNA ends 4 residues before the CDR3 does, and the rest of the CDR3 is filled in from the germline J gene. This sequence joins TRBV13-2 and TRBJ2-2, with D maybe TRBD1 (6 bases). CDR1 is NNHNN and CDR2 is SYGAGS in the germline V gene (reference sequence). V was trimmed by 4 bases and J by 0 bases, leaving 10 bases between them. This CDR3 contains 15 residues. The sequenced CDR3 bases are TGTGCCAGCGGTCCGGGACAATCAAACACCGGG. Translated: CASGPGQSNTG. The whole CDR3 sequence reads CASGPGQSNTGQLYF.

A note on this clone: Gene names and germline refer to mouse. The read stops 4 residues short of the end of the CDR3; the missing end is completed from the germline J gene. Additional DNA sequences in this sample encode the identical CDR3. This chain joins TRBV4 and TRBJ1-1; D might be TRBD1 (6 bases). Looked up from germline, CDR1 is LGHDT and CDR2 is YNNKQL (reference sequence). The CDR3 is 12 residues long. Partial CDR3 DNA: TGTGCCAGCAGCCTGGGACAAACA. As protein: CASSLGQT. The whole CDR3 region reads CASSLGQTEVFF.

A few counts support this clone. Germline and genes: mouse. The sequence runs out 4 residues before the end of the CDR3; the remainder is reconstructed from the germline J gene. This rearrangement joins TRBV29 to TRBJ1-2; the match to TRBD1 covers 11 bases. The CDR3 covers 14 residues. Per germline, CDR1 MSHET and CDR2 SYDVDS. V lost 6 bases, J lost 4 bases, and 4 bases stayed unmatched. Incomplete CDR3 DNA: TGTGCTAGCAGAGCCGGGACAGGGGGCTCC. This sequence encodes CASRAGTGGS. The complete CDR3 reads CASRAGTGGSDYTF.

This clone has more than one count but fewer than ten. The gene names given are mouse names. The CDR3 end is not reached by the read, which stops 4 residues before it; the germline J gene fills it in. This chain connects TRBV31 to TRBJ2-1; D possibly corresponds to TRBD2 (6 bases). Per the germline V gene, CDR1 is GKSSPN and CDR2 is SITVG. The CDR3 totals 14 residues. V shed 1 base and J shed 1 base, with 8 bases lying between them. CDR3 bases read: TGTGCCTGGAGTCACCTGGGGAACTATGCT. Encoded protein: CAWSHLGNYA. Given in full, the CDR3 is CAWSHLGNYAEQFF.

This clone has just a few counts. Gene names are mouse gene names. The DNA ends 4 residues before the CDR3 does, and the rest of the CDR3 is filled in from the germline J gene. The rearrangement links TRBV13-3 to TRBJ2-1; 13 bases map to TRBD2. V lost 3 bases to trimming and J lost 0 bases; unmatched junction nucleotides: 3. The CDR3 length is 17 residues. Per the germline V gene, CDR1 is NNHDY and CDR2 is SYVADS. The sequenced CDR3 bases are TGTGCCAGCAGTGGGGGACTGGGGGGGGTTAACTATGCT. This gives the protein CASSGGLGGVNYA. The full CDR3 is CASSGGLGGVNYAEQFF.

This clone appeared a few times. Gene names and germline match the mouse. The read is 4 residues too short to cover the CDR3 end, so that end is filled in from the germline J gene. The chain links TRBV13-1 to TRBJ1-1; 10 positions match TRBD1. This CDR3 contains 15 residues. The trim removed 2 bases at V and 3 bases at J, leaving 4 bases unmatched. Germline V CDR1 and CDR2: NSHNY, SYGAGN. The CDR3 spells CASSETGTGDTEVFF. CDR3 DNA, as far as it was read: TGTGCCAGCAGTGAAACCGGGACAGGGGACACA.

This clone appeared a few times. Mouse germline and gene names are used. The read finishes 4 residues shy of the CDR3 end, and the germline J gene is used to complete it. This specimen includes other DNA sequences encoding the same CDR3. The rearrangement links TRBV1 to TRBJ2-1, with 7 nucleotides matching TRBD1. J was trimmed by 2 bases and V by 1 base; bases with no gene match: 2. The CDR3 totals 15 residues. Germline CDR1 is NSQYPW and CDR2 is LRSPGD (reference sequence). The CDR3 sequence is CTCSAGTGDYAEQFF. The sequenced CDR3 bases are TGCACCTGCAGTGCAGGGACAGGAGACTATGCT.

On this clone itself: The germline and genes are mouse ones. The read terminates 4 residues ahead of where the CDR3 ends, so the germline J gene completes it. The chain has TRBV5 and TRBJ2-5; 12 nucleotides agree with TRBD2. The germline CDR1 and CDR2 sequences are LGHNA and YNLKQL (reference sequence). CDR3 length: 15 amino acids. Incomplete CDR3 DNA: TGTGCCAGCAGCTCCGGGACTGGGGGGTTTGAC. This sequence encodes CASSSGTGGFD. The whole CDR3 is CASSSGTGGFDTQYF.

This clone was counted between two and nine times. Genes and germline come from the mouse. Other DNA sequences in the sample encode the same CDR3. CDR3 in amino acids: CASGGDWGGYEQYF. The part of the CDR3 DNA that was read is TGTGCCAGCGGGGGGGACTGGGGGGGGTAT. The chain has TRBV13-2 and TRBJ2-7, with 13 bases identical to TRBD2. The sequenced fragment ends 4 residues before the CDR3 boundary, so the rest is inferred from the germline J gene. Germline loops: CDR1 NNHNN, CDR2 SYGAGS (reference sequence). The CDR3 covers 14 residues.

With respect to this clone: Any gene name here is a mouse gene name. The CDR3 end lies 4 residues beyond the end of the read and is filled in from the germline J gene. The sample contains more than one DNA sequence encoding this CDR3. This rearrangement joins TRBV19 to TRBJ1-1, with D possibly being TRBD1 (5 bases). The CDR3 totals 12 residues. Germline assignment: CDR1 FNHDT and CDR2 SITEND (reference sequence). The CDR3 loop reads CASSIQGTEVFF. The CDR3 bases that were read are TGTGCCAGCAGTATACAGGGAACA. Variable domain in full (rest from reference TRBV19 and TRBJ1-1): GGIITQTPKFLIGQEGQKLTLKCQQNFNHDTMYWYRQDSGKGLRLIYYSITENDLQKGDLSEGYDASREKKSSFSLTVTSAQKNEMAVFLCASSIQGTEVFFGKGTRLTVV.

For this clone: Gene names denote mouse genes. CDR3 DNA (partial): TGCACCTGCAGTCCCCGGGACAAAAACACCGGG. This gives the protein CTCSPRDKNTG. The entire CDR3 protein reads CTCSPRDKNTGQLYF. The chain combines TRBV1 with TRBJ2-2, with D possibly TRBD1 on 6 matching bases. The read ends 4 residues early relative to the CDR3; the germline J gene fills the gap. Trimming pared 5 bases from V and 1 base from J, leaving 11 bases between. There are 15 residues in the CDR3. Germline CDR1 reads NSQYPW; CDR2 reads LRSPGD (reference sequence). The entire variable domain, with the rest obtained from reference TRBV1 and TRBJ2-2, is as follows: VTLLEQNPRWRLVPRGQAVNLRCILKNSQYPWMSWYQQDLQKQLQWLFTLRSPGDKEVKSLPGADYLATRVTDTELRLQVANMSQGRTLYCTCSPRDKNTGQLYFGEGSKLTVL.

A remark on this clone: The gene symbols are mouse symbols. The read falls 4 residues short of the CDR3 end, and the missing part is taken from the germline J gene. The sample carries other DNA sequences with the same CDR3. The chain combines TRBV1 with TRBJ1-1; D perhaps matches TRBD1 (6 bases). Trimming cost V 2 bases and J 3 bases, with 10 bases left between them. The CDR3 totals 14 residues. The germline V gene encodes CDR1 NSQYPW and CDR2 LRSPGD (reference sequence). The covered CDR3 bases are TGCACCTGCAGTGCAACAGGGAGGGACACA. Translating gives CTCSATGRDT. The entire CDR3 protein is CTCSATGRDTEVFF. The variable domain in full, completed from reference TRBV1 and TRBJ1-1, reads VTLLEQNPRWRLVPRGQAVNLRCILKNSQYPWMSWYQQDLQKQLQWLFTLRSPGDKEVKSLPGADYLATRVTDTELRLQVANMSQGRTLYCTCSATGRDTEVFFGKGTRLTVV.

This clone has more than one count but fewer than ten. Mouse gene names and germline throughout. Coverage ceases 4 residues before the CDR3 finishes, and the germline J gene fills in the end. The chain carries TRBV19 and TRBJ1-1, with D unclear. The CDR3 totals 13 residues. V lost 5 bases and J 1 base, leaving 9 bases between the germline ends. Germline CDR1 is FNHDT and CDR2 is SITEND (reference sequence). CDR3 residues: CASRPSGNTEVFF. The covered CDR3 bases are TGTGCCAGCAGACCCTCAGGGAACACA. Variable domain in full (rest from reference TRBV19 and TRBJ1-1): GGIITQTPKFLIGQEGQKLTLKCQQNFNHDTMYWYRQDSGKGLRLIYYSITENDLQKGDLSEGYDASREKKSSFSLTVTSAQKNEMAVFLCASRPSGNTEVFFGKGTRLTVV.

This clone appeared a few times. Gene names are mouse gene names. The read ends 4 residues before the CDR3 terminus; that terminus is restored from the germline J gene. The chain is built from TRBV5 and TRBJ1-2; weak D call: TRBD1 (5 bases). V was shortened by 0 bases and J by 2 bases, with 7 bases between the two germline ends. The CDR3 covers 14 residues. Germline V gene lookup returns CDR1 LGHNA and CDR2 YNLKQL (reference sequence). Here the CDR3 reads CASSQDAGNSDYTF. The DNA read from the CDR3 is TGTGCCAGCAGCCAAGATGCAGGGAACTCC.

A word on this clone: Any gene name here is a mouse gene name. The read halts 4 residues ahead of the CDR3 end, with the missing end drawn from the germline J gene. The genes are TRBV13-3 and TRBJ2-5; TRBD2 is a possible D gene (7 bases). Germline-derived CDR1 and CDR2 are NNHDY and SYVADS. The CDR3 sequence is 12 residues long. The sequenced CDR3 bases are TGTGCCAGCAGTGAGGGGGGCGAC. It yields the protein CASSEGGD. In full, the CDR3 is CASSEGGDTQYF.

This clone appeared a few times. The gene names given are mouse names. The read ends 4 residues shy of where the CDR3 ends; the end is completed using the germline J gene. The chain uses TRBV31 and TRBJ2-3, with a possible D match to TRBD1 (5 bases). The CDR3 runs to 14 residues. The V and J ends lost 0 bases and 0 bases respectively, with 7 bases between them. Germline CDR1 is GKSSPN and CDR2 is SITVG. CDR3 in amino acids: CAWSLDSSAETLYF. CDR3 DNA, as far as it was read: TGTGCCTGGAGTCTCGACAGTAGTGCAGAA.

This clone was observed a handful of times. Gene labels here are mouse ones. From the germline J gene comes the end of the CDR3, since the read stops 4 residues before it. Other DNA sequences of this sample code for an identical CDR3. This sequence joins TRBV13-1 and TRBJ2-2; TRBD2 is a possible D gene (6 bases). CDR1 NSHNY and CDR2 SYGAGN come from the germline V gene. The CDR3 has 13 amino acids. V lost 7 bases and J 2 bases, leaving 9 bases between the germline ends. The CDR3 loop is CASRGGNTGQLYF. Incomplete CDR3 DNA: TGTGCCAGCCGCGGGGGGAACACCGGG.

This clone was counted a few times. Mouse gene names apply. The read comes to an end 4 residues before the CDR3 does, leaving the germline J gene to fill in the end. The rearrangement uses TRBV13-3 and TRBJ2-1; TRBD2 matches 10 bases. This CDR3 is 15 amino acids long. Germline-derived CDR1 and CDR2 are NNHDY and SYVADS. V was clipped by 5 bases and J by 6 bases; unmatched bases: 8. This CDR3 is CASSAWGGAIAEQFF. The CDR3 bases that were read are TGTGCCAGCAGCGCCTGGGGGGGCGCGATTGCT.

Regarding this clone: Germline and genes here are mouse. With the read ending 4 residues before the CDR3 end, the germline J gene is used to fill in that end. This chain joins TRBV13-1 and TRBJ1-1, with a possible D match to TRBD1 (6 bases). The germline V gene encodes CDR1 NSHNY and CDR2 SYGAGN. The CDR3 is made up of 13 amino acids. The V end was cut by 5 bases, the J end by 1 base, with 9 bases between. CDR3 sequence: CASRGHQNTEVFF. The CDR3 bases that were read are TGTGCCAGCAGGGGACACCAAAACACA.

Turning to this clone: Gene names denote mouse genes. The DNA ends 4 residues before the CDR3 does, and the rest of the CDR3 is filled in from the germline J gene. The V and J genes are TRBV5 and TRBJ2-4; 7 nucleotides match TRBD2. The CDR3 totals 14 residues. Germline V gene data show CDR1 as LGHNA and CDR2 as YNLKQL (reference sequence). V lost 5 bases to trimming and J lost 0 bases; unmatched junction nucleotides: 2. CDR3 DNA, as far as it was read: TGTGCCAGCAGCTCACTGGGGAGTCAAAAC. Its translation is CASSSLGSQN. The full CDR3 protein is CASSSLGSQNTLYF.

Notes on this clone: Genes and germline are mouse. The read gets to within 4 residues of the CDR3 end, and the germline J gene fills in the rest. The chain couples TRBV19 to TRBJ2-3; perhaps TRBD1 as D (6 bases). The ends were cut back, 3 bases at V and 0 bases at J, with 11 bases in the middle. The CDR3 has 15 amino acids. In germline, CDR1 is FNHDT, CDR2 SITEND (reference sequence). The CDR3 DNA, read in part, is TGTGCCAGCAGTAAGGACAGATATAGTGCAGAA. Encoded protein: CASSKDRYSAE. The entire CDR3 is CASSKDRYSAETLYF.